This T cell receptor beta chain was sequenced during a study of shared clonotypes between healthy human individuals. CDR1 and CDR2 from the germline V gene are MGHDK and SYGVNS. Deletions cut 3 bases from V and 0 bases from J, with 3 bases between. The CDR3 loop spans 13 amino acids. Assay: immunoSEQ multiplex PCR; the TCRdb copy retains only in-frame clones and omits some. The table shows about 2.4 million clones, with over 85% occurring only once. The specimen sequenced was naive CD4+ T cells from PBMCs. Subset reported: CD45RA+ positively selected. This chain connects TRBV25-1 to TRBJ2-4; D gene uncertain. This receptor was taken from a man younger than 30 in good health. Some clones in this sample may be carry-over from other donors' samples. The CDR3 DNA is TGTGCCAGCAGTGAGGTAGCCAAAAACATTCAGTACTTC. Translation gives CASSEVAKNIQYF.